This TCR beta chain was captured by sequencing in a study of shared T cell receptors in the human thymus. Germline V gives CDR1 LNHDA, CDR2 SQIVND (reference sequence). V trimming: 6 bases; J trimming: 0 bases; junction bases outside the gene matches: 18. The CDR3 sequence is 21 residues long. Sequencing used immunoSEQ multiplex PCR; TCRdb keeps in-frame clones, though not all of them. The data contain some 700,000 clones, over 75% of them singletons. The same specimen was also included in a second study, on human thymus T cells. That investigation notes: V and J genes seemed to be used with bias in thymic and blood repertoires. Related studies found that unrelated individuals share highly overlapping thymic repertoires.

The rearrangement joins TRBV19 to TRBJ2-1, with TRBD2 identical over 12 bases. The specimen sequenced was thymocytes. This TCR was sampled from a girl younger than two with a congenital heart defect. CDR3 DNA: TGTGCCAGTAGAAACAGGGACTTGACTAGCGGGGGCCGTAGCTCCTACAATGAGCAGTTCTTC. It specifies CASRNRDLTSGGRSSYNEQFF.